This T cell receptor beta chain comes out of a study of blood T cell repertoires in COVID-19. Participant ages covered about 18 to 100 years across about 25 US areas. Source study methods: By means of reference gene primer amplification, nucleated cell counts were estimated. The data were produced by immunoSEQ multiplex PCR, yet TCRdb's version contains in-frame clones alone and is incomplete. The V and J calls and clone size come from that table; D and trimming were worked out from the DNA. The sample lists a few hundred thousand clones; more than 85% were seen once. The CDR3 covers 14 residues. CDR1 is SGHTA and CDR2 is FQGNSA in the germline V gene. Trimming cost V 5 bases and J 4 bases; bases outside gene matches: 7.

The receptor was isolated from a middle-aged woman who had been exposed to COVID-19. Sequenced sample: PBMCs or T cells enriched from blood (not recorded which). The V call is TRBV7-2, the J call TRBJ1-2; 7 bases are shared with TRBD1. In DNA, the CDR3 is TGTGCCAGCAGCACGCGACAGGGCCTCTATGGCTACACCTTC. Its translation: CASSTRQGLYGYTF.